These 17 T cell receptor beta chains were sequenced from one sample in a study of vaccination effects on CD4 cells after COVID-19. For these TCRs, the target antigens are not known. TCRdb's table, derived via immunoSEQ multiplex PCR, lists solely in-frame clones and lacks some. This sample has 70,000 or so clones, with roughly 80% found just once. Culturing for 10 to 11 days preceded CD4+ T cell isolation. The sample in question was CD4+ T cells from PBMCs cultured without peptide, obtained before COVID-19 vaccination. Source of these receptors: a human donor who received a COVID-19 vaccine.

The gene calls are TRBV7-9 and TRBJ2-5, with D perhaps being TRBD1 or TRBD2 (5 bases each). Per germline, CDR1 SEHNR and CDR2 FQNEAQ (reference sequence). This CDR3 spans 15 amino acids. Deletions cut 5 bases from V and 2 bases from J, with 15 bases between. Here the CDR3 DNA reads TGTGCCAGCAGCCGAGAGGGGTATCGGCAAGAGACCCAGTACTTC. Its protein is CASSREGYRQETQYF. Full variable domain (missing parts from reference TRBV7-9 and TRBJ2-5): DTGVSQNPRHKITKRGQNVTFRCDPISEHNRLYWYRQTLGQGPEFLTYFQNEAQLEKSRLLSDRFSAERPKGSFSTLEIQRTEQGDSAMYLCASSREGYRQETQYFGPGTRLLVL.

The chain uses TRBV28 and TRBJ2-3, with 12 bases that match TRBD2. CDR3 length equals 16 residues. Germline CDR1 MDHEN, CDR2 SYDVKM. Germline trimming cut 1 base from V and 5 bases from J; bases unmatched to any gene: 4. The CDR3, as DNA: TGTGCCAGCAGTTTATCTAGCGGGGGGGCCAAAGATACGCAGTATTTT. Its translation is CASSLSSGGAKDTQYF.

The rearrangement uses TRBV5-6 and TRBJ1-3; 7 nucleotides align to TRBD1. V dropped 5 bases and J dropped 4; count of bases not matched to a gene: 6. The germline gives CDR1 SGHDT, CDR2 YYEEEE. This CDR3 has 14 residues. The CDR3, as DNA: TGTGCCAGCAGTCCACAGGGGCCAGGAAACACCATATATTTT. Residues: CASSPQGPGNTIYF.

The J gene is TRBJ2-1, the V gene TRBV6-2 or TRBV6-3, with D unclear. This CDR3 has 16 amino acids. V was trimmed by 5 bases and J by 2 bases, leaving 16 bases between them. CDR1 and CDR2 from the germline V gene are MNHEY and SVGEGT. CDR3 in DNA: TGTGCCAGCAGTGCCGTCTACATCACTACCTACAATGAGCAGTTCTTC. This gives the protein CASSAVYITTYNEQFF.

The V gene is TRBV6-6, the J gene TRBJ1-5; D may be TRBD1 (5 bases). CDR1 is MNHNY, CDR2 SVGAGI, per germline (reference sequence). Trimming shortened V by 6 bases and J by 6 bases, and 21 bases separated the two germline ends. This CDR3 contains 16 residues. This CDR3 is CASRQTAGGYSQPQHF. CDR3 sequence (DNA): TGTGCCAGCAGACAAACCGCGGGGGGGTATTCTCAGCCCCAGCATTTT.

In this sample, this clone turned up a few times. This chain uses TRBV18 with TRBJ1-2, with D uncertain. CDR3 length: 14 residues. Germline loops: CDR1 KGHSH, CDR2 LQKENI. Trimming took 6 bases from V and 3 from J, leaving 14 bases between them. The CDR3 here is CASSGTLGDYGYTF. CDR3 in DNA: TGTGCCAGCTCCGGTACCCTGGGAGACTATGGCTACACCTTC.

The V gene is TRBV5-4, the J gene TRBJ1-2, with 9 bases that match TRBD1. Trimming took 0 bases from V and 8 from J; bases not matched to a gene: 5. The CDR3 is 14 amino acids. CDR1 is SGHNT, CDR2 YYREEE, per germline (reference sequence). In nucleotides, the CDR3 is TGTGCCAGCAGCTTGGGGGGAACAGGGGGCGGCTACACCTTC. This translates into CASSLGGTGGGYTF.

V and J are TRBV7-9 and TRBJ1-2; no firm D call. The CDR3 runs 13 residues. Germline CDR1 SEHNR, CDR2 FQNEAQ (reference sequence). Between the trimmed V and J ends, which lost 1 base and 6 bases, there was a span of 9 bases. The CDR3 sequence: CASSLVEVDGYTF. DNA of the CDR3: TGTGCCAGCAGCTTAGTTGAAGTGGATGGCTACACCTTC.

The rearrangement joins TRBV14 to TRBJ1-1; 7 bases agree with TRBD1. Germline V gene sequence: CDR1 SGHDN, CDR2 FVKESK. This CDR3 is built from 15 residues. The V segment lost 3 bases and the J segment 1 base; nucleotides outside the gene matches: 5. In DNA, the CDR3 is TGTGCCAGCAGCCATAACGACAGGGCGAACACTGAAGCTTTCTTT. As protein: CASSHNDRANTEAFF.

The chain couples TRBV28 to TRBJ1-1; no definite D call. Trimming stripped 2 bases from V and 11 bases from J, with 18 bases between. CDR3 length: 14 residues. The germline gives CDR1 MDHEN, CDR2 SYDVKM. This chain's CDR3 is CASSLIFPSAEAFF. The CDR3 nucleotides are TGTGCCAGCAGTTTAATTTTCCCGAGCGCAGAGGCTTTCTTT.

The CDR3 DNA reads as TGTGCCAGCAGCGTAGGGGCAGGCGCTAGCGGGCTAATAAGCACAGATACGCAGTATTTT. Its translation: CASSVGAGASGLISTDTQYF. The V call is TRBV9, the J call TRBJ2-3; 8 bases match TRBD2. The J segment lost 0 bases and the V segment lost 0 bases, leaving 15 bases of the junction unmatched. This CDR3 contains 20 residues. The V gene's germline CDR1 is SGDLS and CDR2 YYNGEE.

The chain links TRBV5-6 to TRBJ1-5, with D perhaps matching TRBD1 (5 bases). The V and J ends lost 2 bases and 0 bases respectively, with 9 bases between them. Germline values: CDR1 SGHDT, CDR2 YYEEEE. This CDR3 has 15 amino acids. Here the CDR3 reads CASSLGQYSNQPQHF. DNA for the CDR3: TGTGCCAGCAGCTTAGGACAATATAGCAATCAGCCCCAGCATTTT. Using reference TRBV5-6 and TRBJ1-5 for the parts outside the CDR3, the full variable domain is DAGVTQSPTHLIKTRGQQVTLRCSPKSGHDTVSWYQQALGQGPQFIFQYYEEEERQRGNFPDRFSGHQFPNYSSELNVNALLLGDSALYLCASSLGQYSNQPQHFGDGTRLSIL.

The rearrangement joins TRBV7-2 to TRBJ1-6, with 10 bases aligning to TRBD1. CDR1 and CDR2 (germline): SGHTA, FQGNSA. Unmatched junction bases numbered 9, after V lost 4 bases and J lost 0 bases. The CDR3 sequence is 19 residues long. The CDR3 protein is CASSSMYRTGGSYNSPLHF. The CDR3 DNA sequence: TGTGCCAGCAGCTCTATGTACAGGACAGGGGGCTCCTATAATTCACCCCTCCACTTT.

This clone turned up a few times. This chain links TRBV29-1 with TRBJ2-5; D not certain. This CDR3 comprises 12 residues. The V and J ends lost 3 bases and 2 bases respectively, with 7 bases between them. Germline V gives CDR1 SQVTM, CDR2 ANQGSEA. CDR3 sequence: CSVDRQQETQYF. CDR3 sequence (DNA): TGCAGCGTTGACCGCCAGCAAGAGACCCAGTACTTC.

This chain links TRBV5-1 with TRBJ1-3, with 9 bases fitting TRBD1. Trimming removed 0 bases from V and 4 bases from J; junction bases left unmatched: 5. Germline CDR1 and CDR2: SGHRS and YFSETQ. This CDR3 contains 16 residues. CDR3 in DNA: TGCGCCAGCAGCTTGGCCGGGACAGGGTACGGAAACACCATATATTTT. It codes for CASSLAGTGYGNTIYF.

This clone was found a few times. CDR3 in DNA: TGTGCCAGCGGAAGGACAGGTCTAAGCACAGATACGCAGTATTTT. Encoded protein: CASGRTGLSTDTQYF. The chain has TRBV2 and TRBJ2-3, with 7 bases aligning to TRBD1. The CDR3 loop spans 15 amino acids. The junction had 8 bases not matched to a gene; V was cut back by 8 bases and J by 0 bases. The germline CDR1 and CDR2 sequences are SNHLY and FYNNEI.

V usage is TRBV7-9 and J usage is TRBJ2-5; the D is unclear. The CDR3 extends over 13 amino acids. With 8 bases removed from V and 5 bases from J, the gap between germline ends came to 15 bases. Germline V gives CDR1 SEHNR, CDR2 FQNEAQ (reference sequence). The CDR3 protein is CASVDGVVETQYF. Written as DNA, the CDR3 is TGTGCCAGCGTAGACGGAGTTGTGGAGACCCAGTACTTC.